This TCR beta chain came from a study of beta chain features in type 1 diabetes. In this sample, this clone turned up a few times. What it recognizes is unknown. Study-wide results and limits: Among all four CD4+ subsets, Type 1 diabetes patients had TCRB CDR3s that were moderately but significantly shorter.

J gave up 4 bases and V 6 bases, and 8 bases lay outside the gene matches. This CDR3 is built from 15 residues. Looked up from germline, CDR1 is MNHNS and CDR2 is SASEGT. Expressed TCRB transcripts got sequenced, as all isolated RNA was reverse transcribed. Reads from naive, central memory and regulatory T cell samples averaged about 3.57 million. TCRdb keeps only in-frame clones here, not all; method: immunoSEQ multiplex PCR. The sample yields just over 600,000 clones, 15% to 19% seen once. The V gene is TRBV6-1, the J gene TRBJ2-1; the match to TRBD2 covers 8 bases. The source of this sequence is a man between 18 and 35 years old in good health. Sequencing used naive CD4+ T cells from blood. The CDR3 coding sequence is TGTGCCAGCAGAACCTGGGCGGGAGGATACAATGAGCAGTTCTTC. This codes for CASRTWAGGYNEQFF.